This T cell receptor (beta chain) was captured by sequencing in a study of blood T cell repertoires in COVID-19. Study overall: From the United States, Italy and Spain came samples of acute and convalescent COVID-19. PBMCs, B-cell-depleted T cells, or T cells provided the cDNA or gDNA that made up the material.

Source study methods: Estimated nucleated cell counts came from reference gene primer amplification. TCRdb's copy holds only in-frame clones and misses some; the assay was immunoSEQ multiplex PCR. V and J calls and clone size come straight from that table; D and trimming were deduced from the DNA. The sample carries 70,000 to 95,000 clones, 89% recorded once. V dropped 2 bases and J dropped 0 bases, with 8 bases sitting between them. This CDR3 is 14 amino acids long. The V gene's germline CDR1 is MDHEN and CDR2 SYDVKM. This chain connects TRBV28 to TRBJ2-7; no reliable D call. Sample: peripheral blood. The sequence was obtained from a woman of 80 years or more with active COVID-19. The CDR3 sequence is CASSLGGFSYEQYF. As DNA, the CDR3 is TGTGCCAGCAGTTTAGGCGGCTTCTCCTACGAGCAGTACTTC.